One and the same sample provided the 18 T cell receptor beta chains below, sequenced in a study of shared clonotypes between healthy human individuals. TCRdb's copy holds only in-frame clones and misses some; the assay was immunoSEQ multiplex PCR. The sample yields about 530,000 clones, almost 97% seen once. Sample: naive CD4+ T cells sorted from blood. Subset defined: CD45RA+ positively selected. These receptors originate from a woman in her twenties or thirties in good health.

J is TRBJ2-7 and V is TRBV4-1, with 9 bases matching TRBD1. Germline V gives CDR1 MGHRA, CDR2 YSYEKL. CDR3 size: 16 residues. V lost 4 bases and J lost 4; bases outside the gene matches: 11. The CDR3 protein is CASSRPGQGKWYEQYF. Here the CDR3 DNA reads TGCGCCAGCAGCCGCCCGGGACAGGGAAAATGGTACGAGCAGTACTTC.

A remark on this clone: Other nucleotide sequences from this sample produce the same CDR3. The rearrangement uses TRBV28 and TRBJ2-7; no firm D call. Per the germline V gene, CDR1 is MDHEN and CDR2 is SYDVKM. This CDR3 spans 12 amino acids. Between the trimmed V and J ends, which lost 2 bases and 2 bases, there was a span of 4 bases. This CDR3 is CASSLHPYEQYF. CDR3 nucleotide sequence: TGTGCCAGCAGTTTACATCCCTACGAGCAGTACTTC.

V gene TRBV19 combines with J gene TRBJ2-5; D possibly corresponds to TRBD2 (6 bases). The CDR3 is 16 residues long. Germline lookup yields CDR1 LNHDA and CDR2 SQIVND (reference sequence). Trimming stripped 3 bases from V and 3 bases from J, with 17 bases between. DNA for the CDR3: TGTGCCAGTAGTATTCGGCAGGGACTTGGGAAAGAGACCCAGTACTTC. This sequence encodes CASSIRQGLGKETQYF.

The V call is TRBV5-5, the J call TRBJ2-5; D not certain. Trimming removed 2 bases at V and 1 base at J, with 3 bases between. The CDR3 is 12 amino acids. CDR1 and CDR2 (germline): SGHKS, YYEKEE (reference sequence). The CDR3 nucleotides read TGTGCCAGCAGCTTCAGCCAAGAGACCCAGTACTTC. It encodes CASSFSQETQYF.

In the case of this clone: The same CDR3 also results from other DNA sequences found in this sample. V gene TRBV18 combines with J gene TRBJ1-3, with D hard to call. The CDR3 spans 15 residues. V gave up 2 bases and J gave up 0 bases, with 8 bases separating them. CDR1 and CDR2 (germline): KGHSH, LQKENI. The CDR3, as DNA: TGTGCCAGCTCACCAGACGGAAACTCTGGAAACACCATATATTTT. Translated: CASSPDGNSGNTIYF.

The chain employs TRBV5-1 and TRBJ2-3; D is possibly TRBD2 (6 bases). Between the trimmed V and J ends, which lost 5 bases and 0 bases, there was a span of 10 bases. The CDR3 spans 14 residues. Germline CDR1 SGHRS, CDR2 YFSETQ. The CDR3 reads CASRTGTSTDTQYF. CDR3 nucleotides: TGCGCCAGCAGAACCGGGACTAGCACAGATACGCAGTATTTT.

V gene TRBV2 combines with J gene TRBJ1-3, with D uncertain. V was shortened by 2 bases and J by 0 bases, with 11 bases between the two germline ends. The germline gives CDR1 SNHLY, CDR2 FYNNEI. The CDR3 runs 16 residues. The CDR3 sequence is CASSETAESSGNTIYF. For the CDR3, the DNA is TGTGCCAGCAGTGAAACGGCAGAGAGCTCTGGAAACACCATATATTTT.

This rearrangement joins TRBV15 to TRBJ2-7; a possible D gene is TRBD1 (5 bases). V lost 0 bases to trimming and J lost 5 bases, with 11 bases between them. The V gene's germline CDR1 is LNHNV and CDR2 YYDKDF (reference sequence). The CDR3 runs to 14 residues. The CDR3 nucleotides read TGTGCCACCAGCAGAGACAGGGCTGATAACGAGCAGTACTTC. It encodes CATSRDRADNEQYF.

The rearrangement joins TRBV18 to TRBJ1-5; D is uncertain. Trimming pared 4 bases from V and 9 bases from J, leaving 16 bases between. Looked up from germline, CDR1 is KGHSH and CDR2 is LQKENI. The CDR3 consists of 14 residues. CDR3 residues: CASSLTATSRPQHF. The CDR3 nucleotides read TGTGCCAGCTCACTCACCGCGACGTCGAGGCCCCAGCATTTT.

This clone was detected once. The chain joins TRBV19 to TRBJ1-1, with a tentative D call TRBD1 (5 bases). This CDR3 region has 14 residues. The germline CDR1 and CDR2 sequences are LNHDA and SQIVND (reference sequence). With 2 bases removed from V and 11 bases from J, the gap between germline ends came to 18 bases. The CDR3 spells CASSILGAAFSAFF. The CDR3 DNA reads as TGTGCCAGTAGTATACTAGGGGCTGCGTTTTCGGCTTTCTTT.

The V gene is TRBV19, the J gene TRBJ1-1; the match to TRBD1 covers 7 bases. This CDR3 is built from 13 residues. Looked up from germline, CDR1 is LNHDA and CDR2 is SQIVND (reference sequence). V lost 7 bases to trimming and J lost 5 bases; unmatched junction nucleotides: 7. CDR3 in amino acids: CASTYRGDTEAFF. CDR3 in DNA: TGTGCCAGTACATACAGGGGTGATACTGAAGCTTTCTTT.

The J gene is TRBJ2-7, the V gene TRBV28, with D tentatively TRBD1 (6 bases). Germline V CDR1 and CDR2: MDHEN, SYDVKM. V was pared by 6 bases and J by 3 bases, with 18 bases between. The CDR3 sequence is 15 residues long. The CDR3 DNA reads TGTGCCAGCAGCTCCGCCCCGGGGACACTCTACGAGCAGTACTTC. It specifies CASSSAPGTLYEQYF.

The rearrangement joins TRBV7-2 to TRBJ1-1; TRBD1 might be the D (5 bases). Trimming stripped 5 bases from V and 4 bases from J, with 11 bases between. CDR3 length equals 13 residues. Looked up from germline, CDR1 is SGHTA and CDR2 is FQGNSA. The CDR3 here is CASSLGTSTEAFF. DNA of the CDR3: TGTGCCAGCAGCCTCGGGACCAGCACTGAAGCTTTCTTT.

The chain employs TRBV28 and TRBJ1-5; tentative D call: TRBD1 (6 bases). The CDR3 has 14 residues. V dropped 8 bases and J dropped 5 bases, with 16 bases sitting between them. CDR1 MDHEN and CDR2 SYDVKM come from the germline V gene. The CDR3 nucleotides are TGTGCCAGCGGAACAGGGTCGAGGGATCAGCCCCAGCATTTT. Translated, it gives CASGTGSRDQPQHF.

The chain has TRBV10-1 and TRBJ1-1; D call uncertain. This CDR3 is 14 amino acids long. The V end lost 0 bases, the J end lost 5 bases, and 10 bases lay between the germline ends. Germline CDR1 and CDR2: WNHNN and SYGVQD (reference sequence). CDR3 protein: CASSESGRETEAFF. For the CDR3, the DNA is TGCGCCAGCAGTGAGTCGGGGAGGGAAACTGAAGCTTTCTTT.

The chain employs TRBV5-4 and TRBJ2-7, with TRBD1 matching 10 bases. Germline V gene sequence: CDR1 SGHNT, CDR2 YYREEE (reference sequence). The junction had 5 bases not matched to a gene; V was cut back by 2 bases and J by 6 bases. There are 14 residues in the CDR3. The CDR3 protein is CASSFRDRGAEQYF. The CDR3 coding sequence is TGTGCCAGCAGCTTCCGGGACAGGGGAGCCGAGCAGTACTTC.

The rearrangement joins TRBV7-9 to TRBJ1-2; D unclear. The ends were cut back, 7 bases at V and 3 bases at J, with 12 bases in the middle. CDR1 is SEHNR, CDR2 FQNEAQ, per germline (reference sequence). This CDR3 has 13 amino acids. The CDR3 coding sequence is TGTGCCAGCAAACGATGGGAGGACTATGGCTACACCTTC. Its translation is CASKRWEDYGYTF. The full variable domain, in which reference TRBV7-9 and TRBJ1-2 provide the parts outside the CDR3, is DTGVSQNPRHKITKRGQNVTFRCDPISEHNRLYWYRQTLGQGPEFLTYFQNEAQLEKSRLLSDRFSAERPKGSFSTLEIQRTEQGDSAMYLCASKRWEDYGYTFGSGTRLTVV.

The V gene is TRBV5-4, the J gene TRBJ2-5; D is perhaps TRBD1 or TRBD2 (6 bases each). This CDR3 spans 15 amino acids. Germline V lookup: CDR1 SGHNT, CDR2 YYREEE (reference sequence). With 4 bases removed from V and 4 bases from J, the gap between germline ends came to 17 bases. The chain's CDR3 is CASSLISGAGETQYF. CDR3 in DNA: TGTGCCAGCAGCCTAATATCGGGGGCTGGAGAGACCCAGTACTTC.